These T cell receptor beta chains were read from a single sample in a study of T cell clonotyping in hematopoietic cell transplantation. This table comes from immunoSEQ multiplex PCR, and its TCRdb copy is limited to in-frame clones, with some not included. Altogether several thousand clones are present, around 94% being singletons, with the ten largest covering around 1.4%. This sample comprised peripheral blood mononuclear cells, obtained 30 days after allogeneic stem cell transplant. The receptors were gathered from a male patient between 60 and 69 years old who had an allogeneic stem cell transplant from an unrelated donor, so T cells may come from the graft donor. Some clones in this sample may be carry-over from other donors' samples. The CDR3 runs from the conserved cysteine through the conserved F or W. D genes are given only for firm matches. Clone size appears in some rows only: once, few, many, or a class for an expanded clone.

>TRBV7-9|TRBJ2-7|TRBD1|once
CASSPKNDRGAYEQYF
>TRBV19|TRBJ2-3|NA|NA
CASSSMGSGVTDTQYF
>TRBV4-1|TRBJ2-1|TRBD2|once
CASSQDTGGASEQFF
>TRBV30|TRBJ1-3|NA|NA
CAWSSGPGNTIYF
>TRBV6-5|TRBJ2-1|NA|NA
CASARYNEQFF
>TRBV10-3|TRBJ1-2|NA|NA
CAIRVGLWDGYTF
>TRBV14|TRBJ1-2|NA|NA
CASSQVGRGGTLYGYTF
>TRBV6-5|TRBJ2-1|NA|NA
CASRPRGGLNEQFF
>TRBV28|TRBJ1-1|NA|once
CASSFAGYGTEAFF
>TRBV6-6|TRBJ2-1|NA|NA
CASSDPQGLYNEQFF
>TRBV5-1|TRBJ2-7|TRBD2|NA
CASTLAGAGEQYF
>TRBV5-6|TRBJ2-7|NA|NA
CASSFDRTYEQYF
>TRBV7-9|TRBJ2-7|TRBD2|NA
CASSSLFTGLAVYEQYF
>TRBV4-2|TRBJ2-3|NA|once
CASSQDLAATDTQYF
>TRBV13|TRBJ2-3|NA|once
CASSHNAADTQYF
>TRBV7-3|TRBJ2-2|TRBD2|NA
CASSSNLLAGVNSGELFF
>TRBV10-3|TRBJ2-5|TRBD2|NA
CAISESGLKTQYF
>TRBV6-1|TRBJ1-5|NA|NA
CASSEEGTTRRNQPQHF
>TRBV27|TRBJ2-6|TRBD1|NA
CASRRQGALGANVLTF
>TRBV28|TRBJ2-1|TRBD2|NA
CASSSGTSGSGYNEQFF
>TRBV2|TRBJ2-2|TRBD2|NA
CASSLQRGNTGELFF
>TRBV19|TRBJ1-1|NA|NA
CASSIGYEAFF